These 27 T cell receptor beta chains were all obtained from the same sample, sequenced in a study of T-cell reconstitution after alpha-beta-depleted transplantation in children. TCRbeta library preparation incorporated unique molecular identifiers. TCRdb called the PCR reads again in MiXCR, with one record for every CDR3 protein. The sample contains hundreds of thousands of distinct CDR3 sequences, about 18% of which appear only once. This specimen consisted of PBMCs from the stem cell graft donor, obtained from the stem cell graft. Receptors were obtained from a human donor who donated a stem cell graft to a child with acute lymphoblastic leukemia.

This clonotype has more than one count but fewer than ten. The chain recombines TRBV2 with TRBJ2-1, with 11 bases matching TRBD1. V trimming: 10 bases; J trimming: 6 bases; junction bases outside the gene matches: 5. CDR1 SNHLY and CDR2 FYNNEI come from the germline V gene. This CDR3 has 13 amino acids. The CDR3 sequence: CATSGTGGNEQFF. In nucleotides, the CDR3 is TGTGCCACCTCCGGGACAGGGGGCAATGAGCAGTTCTTC.

The rearrangement joins TRBV25-1 to TRBJ2-5; D remains ambiguous. This CDR3 contains 13 residues. V dropped 6 bases and J dropped 2 bases, with 10 bases sitting between them. Looked up from germline, CDR1 is MGHDK and CDR2 is SYGVNS. CDR3 sequence (DNA): TGTGCCAGCAGGAGACTGAATCAAGAGACCCAGTACTTC. Its translation: CASRRLNQETQYF.

V gene TRBV29-1 combines with J gene TRBJ1-1; D might be TRBD1 (6 bases). The germline V and J ends were trimmed by 6 bases and 0 bases, with 14 bases remaining between them. CDR3 length equals 14 residues. CDR1 is SQVTM, CDR2 ANQGSEA, per germline. The CDR3 bases are TGCAGCGTCTCCAGGGGACTTATGAACACTGAAGCTTTCTTT. Translating gives CSVSRGLMNTEAFF.

The table lists this clonotype with many counts. The genes are TRBV27 and TRBJ1-5; D is possibly TRBD1 (5 bases). Trimming stripped 3 bases from V and 2 bases from J, with 11 bases between. The V gene's germline CDR1 is MNHEY and CDR2 SMNVEV (reference sequence). The CDR3 runs to 15 residues. CDR3 nucleotides: TGTGCCAGCAGTTTCAATGGAGGGGGCAATCAGCCCCAGCATTTT. It is translated as CASSFNGGGNQPQHF.

This clonotype was seen a few times. The V gene is TRBV7-9, the J gene TRBJ2-1; no firm D call. There are 17 residues in the CDR3. V was shortened by 5 bases and J by 0 bases, with 17 bases between the two germline ends. CDR1 and CDR2 (germline): SEHNR, FQNEAQ (reference sequence). The CDR3 bases are TGTGCCAGCAGCCCCGGACCCACAGACTTCTCCTACAATGAGCAGTTCTTC. Its protein product is CASSPGPTDFSYNEQFF. The full variable domain, its missing parts supplied by reference TRBV7-9 and TRBJ2-1, is DTGVSQNPRHKITKRGQNVTFRCDPISEHNRLYWYRQTLGQGPEFLTYFQNEAQLEKSRLLSDRFSAERPKGSFSTLEIQRTEQGDSAMYLCASSPGPTDFSYNEQFFGPGTRLTVL.

This clonotype was counted between two and nine times. This sequence joins TRBV20-1 and TRBJ2-7, with TRBD2 matching over 8 bases. This CDR3 comprises 15 residues. The germline V gene encodes CDR1 DFQATT and CDR2 SNEGSKA (reference sequence). The trim removed 7 bases at V and 2 bases at J, leaving 13 bases unmatched. CDR3 DNA sequence: TGCAGTGGTGACCCAAGCGGGAGCCCCACCTACGAGCAGTACTTC. Translation: CSGDPSGSPTYEQYF.

The rearrangement links TRBV9 to TRBJ2-2; TRBD2 aligns across 8 bases. This CDR3 comprises 17 residues. Germline V lookup: CDR1 SGDLS, CDR2 YYNGEE. V shed 2 bases and J 4 bases; nucleotides not matched to a gene: 10. The CDR3 sequence is CASSVHKGTRGTGELFF. CDR3 coding DNA: TGTGCCAGCAGCGTTCACAAGGGGACTAGAGGCACCGGGGAGCTGTTTTTT.

This clonotype has a handful of counts. The CDR3 DNA follows: TGTGCCACCGGGACAGGGTCGTATGGCTACACCTTC. The encoded protein is CATGTGSYGYTF. The genes are TRBV10-3 and TRBJ1-2; TRBD1 aligns across 9 bases. In germline, CDR1 is ENHRY, CDR2 SYGVKD. This CDR3 has 12 amino acids. V was pared by 10 bases and J by 5 bases, with 5 bases of the junction left unmatched.

The gene calls are TRBV12-3 or TRBV12-4 and TRBJ2-1; D gene ambiguous. V was pared by 2 bases and J by 8 bases, with 16 bases between. The CDR3 covers 15 residues. CDR3 protein: CASSLSAPSVDEQFF. DNA of the CDR3: TGTGCCAGCAGTTTAAGTGCTCCGTCGGTCGATGAGCAGTTCTTC.

This CDR3 reads CASSYSDPAPYNEQFF. The CDR3 DNA reads TGTGCCAGCAGTTACTCGGACCCCGCTCCCTACAATGAGCAGTTCTTC. The V gene is TRBV6-5, the J gene TRBJ2-1, with D unresolved. V was clipped by 0 bases and J by 2 bases, with 11 bases between them. The CDR3 has 16 amino acids. The germline CDR1 and CDR2 sequences are MNHEY and SVGAGI.

In this sample, this clonotype turned up a few times. The V and J genes are TRBV5-1 and TRBJ2-1; 12 nucleotides line up with TRBD1. V gave up 3 bases and J gave up 5 bases; unmatched junction bases: 3. Germline V gene sequence: CDR1 SGHRS, CDR2 YFSETQ. The CDR3 has 15 residues. Written as DNA, the CDR3 is TGCGCCAGCAGCTCGGGACAGGGGGCTAACAATGAGCAGTTCTTC. Protein product: CASSSGQGANNEQFF.

Only a few counts were recorded for this clonotype. The rearrangement links TRBV20-1 to TRBJ1-3; D is unresolved. Deletions cut 0 bases from V and 0 bases from J, with 9 bases between. The germline gives CDR1 DFQATT, CDR2 SNEGSKA (reference sequence). The CDR3 spans 15 residues. The CDR3: CSARDTGSSGNTIYF. The CDR3 DNA sequence: TGCAGTGCTAGAGATACGGGGAGCTCTGGAAACACCATATATTTT.

This clonotype was recorded a few times. This chain connects TRBV24-1 to TRBJ2-2, with TRBD2 as a possible D gene (5 bases). The CDR3 has 13 residues. CDR1 and CDR2 (germline): KGHDR, SFDVKD. V lost 11 bases and J 3 bases, leaving 12 bases between the germline ends. Here the CDR3 DNA reads TGTGCCATCCAAAGCGGATACACCGGGGAGCTGTTTTTT. It yields the protein CAIQSGYTGELFF.

This clonotype was detected many times. V usage is TRBV12-3 or TRBV12-4 and J usage is TRBJ2-3; tentatively, D is TRBD1 (6 bases). V was pared by 4 bases and J by 2 bases, with 7 bases between. This CDR3 has 13 residues. The chain's CDR3 is CASSWTDTDTQYF. CDR3 bases: TGTGCCAGCAGTTGGACAGACACAGATACGCAGTATTTT.

This clonotype was counted once. The chain uses TRBV20-1 and TRBJ1-1, with 10 bases that match TRBD1. Germline V gene data show CDR1 as DFQATT and CDR2 as SNEGSKA (reference sequence). The CDR3 loop spans 15 amino acids. V lost 3 bases and J lost 3; bases outside the gene matches: 7. CDR3 loop: CSARGLDRGDTEAFF. The CDR3 nucleotides read TGCAGTGCTAGGGGGTTGGACAGGGGGGACACTGAAGCTTTCTTT.

The chain is built from TRBV5-6 and TRBJ2-1; 9 positions agree with TRBD2. The CDR3 has 16 residues. Germline V gives CDR1 SGHDT, CDR2 YYEEEE. J gave up 8 bases and V 4 bases, and 13 bases lay outside the gene matches. CDR3 bases: TGTGCCAGCAGCCCCCTCGCCGGGACTAGCAGGGATGAGCAGTTCTTC. Translating it yields CASSPLAGTSRDEQFF.

This chain uses TRBV9 with TRBJ2-7; D gene ambiguous. Trimming stripped 0 bases from V and 3 bases from J, with 10 bases between. This CDR3 spans 14 amino acids. Per germline, CDR1 SGDLS and CDR2 YYNGEE. The CDR3 region is CASSVGPGYYEQYF. CDR3 bases: TGTGCCAGCAGCGTAGGACCGGGCTACTACGAGCAGTACTTC.

Only a few counts were recorded for this clonotype. The CDR3 DNA reads TGCAGCGTTGAAACAGGGGATAACTATGGCTACACCTTC. Protein product: CSVETGDNYGYTF. The V gene is TRBV29-1, the J gene TRBJ1-2, with 7 bases fitting TRBD1. V gave up 2 bases and J gave up 1 base; unmatched junction bases: 1. The CDR3 has 13 residues. Germline loops: CDR1 SQVTM, CDR2 ANQGSEA.

This clonotype has more than one count but fewer than ten. The chain links TRBV18 to TRBJ2-1; weak D call: TRBD2 (7 bases). Germline CDR1 reads KGHSH; CDR2 reads LQKENI. Trimming took off 1 base at V and 8 bases at J, with 9 bases between the two ends. This CDR3 has 13 residues. The CDR3 region is CASSPQGGDEQFF. DNA of the CDR3: TGTGCCAGCTCACCACAAGGGGGGGATGAGCAGTTCTTC.

This clonotype was observed a few times. V usage is TRBV7-9 and J usage is TRBJ2-1, with D maybe TRBD1 (5 bases). The ends were cut back, 3 bases at V and 8 bases at J, with 14 bases in the middle. Germline values: CDR1 SEHNR, CDR2 FQNEAQ (reference sequence). This CDR3 region has 14 residues. The CDR3 sequence: CASSLVAGIDEQFF. DNA of the CDR3: TGTGCCAGCAGCTTGGTTGCAGGGATCGATGAGCAGTTCTTC.

Ten or more counts support this clonotype. One end of the junction does not line up with germline, which may come from a read error. V and J are TRBV7-2 and TRBJ2-4; 7 positions agree with TRBD2. The CDR3 consists of 12 residues. CDR1 is SGHTA, CDR2 FQGNSA, per germline. In DNA form, the CDR3 reads TGTGCCAGCAGCGAATACCTTGGGGACTATAGCTTC. This codes for CASSEYLGDYSF.

This clonotype was found a few times. One end of the junction fails to match germline, which may point to a read error. The chain has TRBV20-1 and TRBJ1-5; a possible D gene is TRBD1 (5 bases). CDR1 is DFQATT and CDR2 is SNEGSKA in the germline V gene (reference sequence). CDR3 length: 13 residues. The CDR3 DNA reads as TGCAGTGCGAGAGGCGGGGCAAGACAGCCCCAGCATTTT. Translating it yields CSARGGARQPQHF.

There are a few counts of this clonotype. This rearrangement joins TRBV12-3 or TRBV12-4 to TRBJ1-1; D not certain. The V gene lost 3 bases and the J gene lost 6 bases, with 11 bases spanning the gap. The CDR3 is 13 amino acids. As DNA, the CDR3 is TGTGCCAGCAGTTTTCTTGTCGGGCCTGAAGCTTTCTTT. Amino acids: CASSFLVGPEAFF.

Here the CDR3 reads CASSVASGVTSNEQFF. The CDR3 DNA reads TGTGCCAGCAGCGTAGCTAGCGGAGTTACCTCCAATGAGCAGTTCTTC. The rearrangement joins TRBV9 to TRBJ2-1, with TRBD2 matching 7 bases. The V gene end was trimmed by 0 bases and the J gene end by 6 bases; junction bases not matched to a gene: 9. The CDR3 totals 16 residues. Germline lookup yields CDR1 SGDLS and CDR2 YYNGEE.

This clonotype has a handful of counts. The chain has TRBV2 and TRBJ2-1, with D tentatively TRBD2 (6 bases). Trimming shortened V by 7 bases and J by 9 bases, and 10 bases separated the two germline ends. In germline, CDR1 is SNHLY, CDR2 FYNNEI. This CDR3 is 11 amino acids long. The CDR3 loop is CASTLGGEQFF. The CDR3 nucleotides read TGTGCCAGCACCCTGGGGGGTGAGCAGTTCTTC.

The table lists this clonotype with a few counts. The genes are TRBV5-1 and TRBJ1-2, with 8 bases that match TRBD1. V lost 4 bases to trimming and J lost 8 bases; unmatched junction nucleotides: 13. This CDR3 is 15 amino acids long. CDR1 SGHRS and CDR2 YFSETQ come from the germline V gene. CDR3 bases: TGCGCCAGCAGCCCGAGCCGGGACAGGATTACGGGCTACACCTTC. The encoded protein is CASSPSRDRITGYTF.

V gene TRBV21-1 combines with J gene TRBJ2-1; the D call TRBD2 from the table was never checked on the DNA. TRBV21-1 is an annotated pseudogene. This CDR3 region has 16 residues. The CDR3 coding sequence is TGTGCCAGCAGCAAAGAGGAGGCTAGCGGGAGTCATGAGCAGTTCTTC. It is translated as CASSKEEASGSHEQFF.